The 15 T cell receptor beta chains below all came from one sample that was sequenced in a study of control samples from healthy donors and cancer patients. Assay used: immunoSEQ multiplex PCR; TCRdb lists only in-frame clones, some missing. Of around 200,000 clones listed, about nine tenths were seen once; the top ten hold about 1.6%. The material sequenced was blood. The source of these receptors is a woman under 40 in good health.

CDR3 loop: CASSFFNSPLHF. The CDR3 DNA is TGTGCCAGCAGCTTCTTCAATTCACCCCTCCACTTT. The chain uses TRBV11-1 and TRBJ1-6; D is undetermined. The V end was cut by 3 bases, the J end by 7 bases, with 4 bases between. Germline V CDR1 and CDR2: SGHAT, FQDESV (reference sequence). This CDR3 is built from 12 residues.

The chain uses TRBV3-1 (or the pseudogene TRBV3-2) and TRBJ2-3; 7 positions agree with TRBD1. Germline CDR1 and CDR2: LGHDT and YNNKEL (reference sequence). V shed 6 bases and J 0 bases; nucleotides not matched to a gene: 6. This CDR3 has 15 amino acids. Written as DNA, the CDR3 is TGTGCCAGCAGTGGACAGGTACTAAGCACAGATACGCAGTATTTT. Protein sequence: CASSGQVLSTDTQYF.

The V and J genes are TRBV7-2 and TRBJ2-2; 9 bases line up with TRBD2. This CDR3 has 15 residues. Germline V gene sequence: CDR1 SGHTA, CDR2 FQGNSA. With 5 bases clipped from V and 1 base from J, the junction kept 2 bases outside the gene matches. For the CDR3, the DNA is TGTGCCAGCAGCCTGACTAGCGGGAACACCGGGGAGCTGTTTTTT. Residues: CASSLTSGNTGELFF.

This chain links TRBV18 with TRBJ2-7; D gene uncertain. This CDR3 region has 13 residues. V lost 2 bases and J lost 1, with 6 bases in between. Germline V gene data show CDR1 as KGHSH and CDR2 as LQKENI. Written as DNA, the CDR3 is TGTGCCAGCTCACCAGCAATTTCCTACGAGCAGTACTTC. Its protein is CASSPAISYEQYF.

This sequence joins TRBV5-6 and TRBJ2-1; D gene unclear. CDR1 and CDR2 (germline): SGHDT, YYEEEE. The length of the CDR3 is 15 residues. Trimming removed 0 bases at V and 0 bases at J, with 7 bases between. The CDR3 DNA is TGTGCCAGCAGCTTGGACCGACGCTCCTACAATGAGCAGTTCTTC. Protein: CASSLDRRSYNEQFF.

The rearrangement uses TRBV6-5 and TRBJ2-3, with a possible D match to TRBD1 (5 bases). Germline lookup yields CDR1 MNHEY and CDR2 SVGAGI. V lost 0 bases and J lost 5, with 9 bases in between. The CDR3 length is 14 residues. The chain's CDR3 is CASSYSKGKDTQYF. CDR3 bases: TGTGCCAGCAGTTACTCGAAGGGGAAAGATACGCAGTATTTT.

V usage is TRBV5-4 and J usage is TRBJ1-3; D is unclear. Germline assignment: CDR1 SGHNT and CDR2 YYREEE (reference sequence). The V gene lost 0 bases and the J gene lost 4 bases, with 11 bases spanning the gap. The CDR3 length is 15 residues. The CDR3 nucleotides are TGTGCCAGCAGCTTGGCCAATTCGGCAGGAAACACCATATATTTT. It yields the protein CASSLANSAGNTIYF.

The CDR3 DNA reads as TGTGCCAGCAGCTCTAGCGGAGGGGAGACCCAGTACTTC. Its translation is CASSSSGGETQYF. V and J are TRBV7-9 and TRBJ2-5, with TRBD2 identical over 7 bases. The length of the CDR3 is 13 residues. The trim removed 4 bases at V and 5 bases at J, leaving 4 bases unmatched. Per the germline V gene, CDR1 is SEHNR and CDR2 is FQNEAQ (reference sequence). Together with reference TRBV7-9 and TRBJ2-5, the CDR3 gives the full variable domain: DTGVSQNPRHKITKRGQNVTFRCDPISEHNRLYWYRQTLGQGPEFLTYFQNEAQLEKSRLLSDRFSAERPKGSFSTLEIQRTEQGDSAMYLCASSSSGGETQYFGPGTRLLVL.

The table lists this clone with a few counts. V usage is TRBV6-2 or TRBV6-3 and J usage is TRBJ2-2; unclear D gene. Germline V lookup: CDR1 MNHEY, CDR2 SVGEGT. The CDR3 extends over 13 amino acids. The V end was cut by 2 bases, the J end by 3 bases, with 4 bases between. In nucleotides, the CDR3 is TGTGCCAGCAGTTACGCGGACACCGGGGAGCTGTTTTTT. Translation: CASSYADTGELFF.

J is TRBJ1-2 and V is TRBV28, with D possibly TRBD1 on 6 matching bases. Germline V lookup: CDR1 MDHEN, CDR2 SYDVKM. V was trimmed by 6 bases and J by 8 bases, leaving 13 bases between them. This CDR3 has 12 residues. The CDR3, as DNA: TGTGCCAGCAGGGAACAGGGAAAGGGCTACACCTTC. It is translated as CASREQGKGYTF.

This rearrangement joins TRBV28 to TRBJ1-6, with D tentatively TRBD1 (6 bases). V was clipped by 6 bases and J by 2 bases, with 8 bases between them. Germline V gene data show CDR1 as MDHEN and CDR2 as SYDVKM. The CDR3 has 14 residues. The CDR3 spells CASRDSPYNSPLHF. The CDR3 DNA is TGTGCCAGCAGGGACAGCCCCTATAATTCACCCCTCCACTTT.

V and J are TRBV5-1 and TRBJ1-1; possible D gene TRBD1, 6 bases. Germline CDR1 and CDR2: SGHRS and YFSETQ. V gave up 4 bases and J gave up 4 bases, with 8 bases separating them. The CDR3 has 12 residues. In DNA, the CDR3 is TGCGCCAGCAGCATACAGGGCACTGAAGCTTTCTTT. Translating it yields CASSIQGTEAFF. The entire variable domain, with the rest obtained from reference TRBV5-1 and TRBJ1-1, is as follows: KAGVTQTPRYLIKTRGQQVTLSCSPISGHRSVSWYQQTPGQGLQFLFEYFSETQRNKGNFPGRFSGRQFSNSRSEMNVSTLELGDSALYLCASSIQGTEAFFGQGTRLTVV.

The rearrangement links TRBV2 to TRBJ1-1; 9 bases agree with TRBD1. Trimming at V came to 6 bases and at J to 1 base, leaving 6 bases not matched to a gene. The V gene's germline CDR1 is SNHLY and CDR2 FYNNEI. CDR3 length: 15 amino acids. The CDR3 loop reads CASSADRGENTEAFF. The CDR3 region has the DNA TGTGCCAGCAGCGCCGACAGGGGGGAGAACACTGAAGCTTTCTTT.

The chain recombines TRBV30 with TRBJ1-5; no definite D call. Trimming cost V 2 bases and J 2 bases, with 7 bases left between them. This CDR3 has 13 amino acids. Germline lookup yields CDR1 GTSNPN and CDR2 SVGIG (reference sequence). The DNA of the CDR3 is TGTGCCTGGAGTTATGGGGGCAATCAGCCCCAGCATTTT. Translated, it gives CAWSYGGNQPQHF.

V gene TRBV19 combines with J gene TRBJ2-2, with TRBD2 matching 7 bases. Looked up from germline, CDR1 is LNHDA and CDR2 is SQIVND (reference sequence). J gave up 4 bases and V 6 bases, and 8 bases lay outside the gene matches. The CDR3 is 15 amino acids. The chain's CDR3 is CASSMGGSPTGELFF. The CDR3 DNA is TGTGCCAGTAGCATGGGCGGGAGCCCCACCGGGGAGCTGTTTTTT.